These 21 T cell receptor beta chains share one sample of origin, sequenced in a study of metastatic and nonmetastatic thyroid tumors (dated by TCRdb to 2018 to 2021). Receptor amplification or capture employed PCR. The data were produced on an Illumina HiSeq 4000. TCRdb redid the processing of the public reads, applying fastp at Q25 and MiXCR, and retained in-frame beta chains. This sample gives over 25,000 clones in total; around 16% of them show up just once. The ten largest account for 15% to 18% of the sample. Before undergoing thyroid surgery, none of the patients had been given any kind of treatment. The source material was blood. These receptors all come from a male donor with papillary thyroid cancer or a benign thyroid nodule (not recorded which). Some clones in this sample may be carry-over from other donors' samples.

There are many counts of this clone. The chain links TRBV3-1 to TRBJ1-1; D unclear. The CDR3 is 14 amino acids. The germline V gene encodes CDR1 LGHDT and CDR2 YNNKEL (reference sequence). Trimming stripped 4 bases from V and 1 base from J, with 10 bases between. CDR3 sequence reads: CASSPVGGNTEAFF. CDR3 nucleotides: TGTGCCAGCAGCCCGGTGGGAGGGAACACTGAAGCTTTCTTT. The variable domain in full, completed from reference TRBV3-1 and TRBJ1-1, reads DTAVSQTPKYLVTQMGNDKSIKCEQNLGHDTMYWYKQDSKKFLKIMFSYNNKELIINETVPNRFSPKSPDKAHLNLHINSLELGDSAVYFCASSPVGGNTEAFFGQGTRLTVV.

Of note for this clone: The CDR3 does not close with the conserved phenylalanine or tryptophan, likely indicating a read error. The rearrangement uses TRBV7-2 and TRBJ1-1; 7 bases are shared with TRBD1. The CDR3 is 14 amino acids. Trimming took 3 bases from V and 3 from J; bases not matched to a gene: 4. Germline V lookup: CDR1 SGHTA, CDR2 FQGNSA. The CDR3: CASSFQGGDTEAFI. CDR3 nucleotides: TGTGCCAGCAGCTTTCAGGGGGGGGACACTGAAGCTTTCATT.

Many counts were recorded for this clone. The V and J genes are TRBV19 and TRBJ2-2, with 9 bases matching TRBD2. CDR1 and CDR2 from the germline V gene are LNHDA and SQIVND (reference sequence). This CDR3 is built from 17 residues. V shed 4 bases, J shed 1 base, and the junction held 7 bases outside the gene matches. The DNA for the CDR3 is TGTGCCAGTAGTAAGCCGAGTAGCGGGGGGAACACCGGGGAGCTGTTTTTT. This codes for CASSKPSSGGNTGELFF.

This clone was detected ten times or more. The chain couples TRBV2 to TRBJ1-5; the D is unclear. This CDR3 spans 15 amino acids. CDR1 and CDR2 from the germline V gene are SNHLY and FYNNEI. V dropped 1 base and J dropped 0 bases, with 7 bases sitting between them. The CDR3 here is CASSEVGFSNQPQHF. The DNA for the CDR3 is TGTGCCAGCAGTGAAGTCGGGTTTAGCAATCAGCCCCAGCATTTT.

This clone came up many times. The J gene is TRBJ2-7, the V gene TRBV5-1; D gene ambiguous. This CDR3 contains 13 residues. V gave up 0 bases and J gave up 3 bases, with 7 bases separating them. Germline CDR1 SGHRS, CDR2 YFSETQ. The CDR3 loop is CASSLVGNYEQYF. As DNA, the CDR3 is TGCGCCAGCAGCTTGGTGGGGAACTACGAGCAGTACTTC.

This clone rates as medium-sized. The CDR3: CASRGTENTEAFF. The CDR3 nucleotides are TGTGCCAGTAGGGGGACAGAGAACACTGAAGCTTTCTTT. The V gene is TRBV19, the J gene TRBJ1-1; TRBD1 agrees at 7 bases. In germline, CDR1 is LNHDA, CDR2 SQIVND (reference sequence). This CDR3 has 13 residues. Losses at the gene ends were 6 bases for V and 1 base for J; bases not matched to a gene: 2.

In this sample, this clone turned up a few times. The rearrangement uses TRBV6-1 and TRBJ2-3, with TRBD2 matching over 11 bases. Germline CDR1 is MNHNS and CDR2 is SASEGT. The CDR3 loop spans 16 amino acids. V was pared by 2 bases and J by 2 bases, with 3 bases of the junction left unmatched. The DNA for the CDR3 is TGTGCCAGCAGTGAAACTAGCGGGAGTTACACAGATACGCAGTATTTT. Protein: CASSETSGSYTDTQYF.

This clone was detected many times. This chain joins TRBV7-6 and TRBJ2-3; D remains unclear. In germline, CDR1 is SGHVS, CDR2 FNYEAQ. The length of the CDR3 is 14 residues. V gave up 0 bases and J gave up 6 bases, with 10 bases separating them. CDR3 bases: TGTGCCAGCAGCTTAGCGGAATTGGCGGATACGCAGTATTTT. This encodes CASSLAELADTQYF. The entire variable domain, with the rest obtained from reference TRBV7-6 and TRBJ2-3, is as follows: GAGVSQSPRYKVTKRGQDVALRCDPISGHVSLYWYRQALGQGPEFLTYFNYEAQQDKSGLPNDRFSAERPEGSISTLTIQRTEQRDSAMYRCASSLAELADTQYFGPGTRLTVL.

The chain couples TRBV3-1 to TRBJ1-5; no firm D call. Trimming stripped 4 bases from V and 6 bases from J, with 13 bases between. The CDR3 length is 14 residues. CDR1 is LGHDT and CDR2 is YNNKEL in the germline V gene (reference sequence). CDR3 sequence: CASSRIVGGQPQHF. In nucleotides, the CDR3 is TGTGCCAGCAGCCGCATTGTCGGAGGTCAGCCCCAGCATTTT.

This clone has at least ten counts. The chain recombines TRBV7-3 with TRBJ2-3; 9 bases line up with TRBD2. This CDR3 is built from 16 residues. The J segment lost 6 bases and the V segment lost 2 bases, leaving 9 bases of the junction unmatched. Germline CDR1 is SGHTA and CDR2 is FQGTGA. The DNA for the CDR3 is TGTGCCAGCAGCTTAGGGGCGGGAGGGTTCACCGATACGCAGTATTTT. Its translation: CASSLGAGGFTDTQYF.

This clone appeared many times. The rearrangement joins TRBV28 to TRBJ2-5, with 7 bases aligning to TRBD1. V gave up 8 bases and J gave up 5 bases; unmatched junction bases: 5. The germline CDR1 and CDR2 sequences are MDHEN and SYDVKM. The CDR3 extends over 12 amino acids. The CDR3 DNA sequence: TGTGCCAGCGAGACAGGGAAGGAGACCCAGTACTTC. Residues: CASETGKETQYF.

This clone was seen ten or more times. The chain combines TRBV11-1 with TRBJ1-5, with TRBD1 matching over 7 bases. The germline CDR1 and CDR2 sequences are SGHAT and FQDESV (reference sequence). The CDR3 is made up of 18 amino acids. V dropped 5 bases and J dropped 0; count of bases not matched to a gene: 13. CDR3 loop: CASSLTGIGTSSNQPQHF. The CDR3 DNA reads TGTGCCAGCAGCCTGACAGGGATTGGAACGAGTAGCAATCAGCCCCAGCATTTT.

This clone was counted at least ten times. The chain is built from TRBV19 and TRBJ1-2; D remains unclear. CDR1 LNHDA and CDR2 SQIVND come from the germline V gene (reference sequence). This CDR3 contains 15 residues. The V end was cut by 5 bases, the J end by 4 bases, with 17 bases between. CDR3 residues: CASSPPGVKLYGYTF. CDR3 nucleotides: TGTGCCAGTAGTCCCCCCGGAGTCAAGCTCTATGGCTACACCTTC. Looking up the rest from reference TRBV19 and TRBJ1-2 gives the full variable domain: DGGITQSPKYLFRKEGQNVTLSCEQNLNHDAMYWYRQDPGQGLRLIYYSQIVNDFQKGDIAEGYSVSREKKESFPLTVTSAQKNPTAFYLCASSPPGVKLYGYTFGSGTRLTVV.

Sample share makes this clone medium-sized (0.01 to 0.1%). The chain carries TRBV5-1 and TRBJ1-3; no clear D. Germline assignment: CDR1 SGHRS and CDR2 YFSETQ. The CDR3 has 14 amino acids. V was pared by 7 bases and J by 0 bases, with 11 bases between. The CDR3 region has the DNA TGCGCCAGCCGAGATCCGAGCTCTGGAAACACCATATATTTT. Encoded protein: CASRDPSSGNTIYF. The full variable domain, completed using reference TRBV5-1 and TRBJ1-3, is KAGVTQTPRYLIKTRGQQVTLSCSPISGHRSVSWYQQTPGQGLQFLFEYFSETQRNKGNFPGRFSGRQFSNSRSEMNVSTLELGDSALYLCASRDPSSGNTIYFGEGSWLTVV.

This clone has ten or more counts. The chain recombines TRBV3-1 with TRBJ1-1; perhaps TRBD1 as D (5 bases). Trimming shortened V by 0 bases and J by 3 bases, and 8 bases separated the two germline ends. From germline, CDR1 is LGHDT and CDR2 YNNKEL (reference sequence). The CDR3 sequence is 14 residues long. The CDR3 DNA follows: TGTGCCAGCAGCCAAGAGGGGGTATACACTGAAGCTTTCTTT. Translated, it gives CASSQEGVYTEAFF.

This clone has a count of ten or more. Other nucleotide sequences in the sample specify the same CDR3. The gene calls are TRBV27 and TRBJ2-1; the D gene is possibly TRBD1 (5 bases). CDR3 length equals 15 residues. CDR1 and CDR2 (germline): MNHEY, SMNVEV (reference sequence). V lost 8 bases and J 8 bases, leaving 22 bases between the germline ends. Here the CDR3 DNA reads TGTGCCAGCGGGGCAGGGAAGGTTGCGTTGGATGAGCAGTTCTTC. It specifies CASGAGKVALDEQFF.

This clone turned up a few times. The chain is built from TRBV27 and TRBJ1-6; TRBD1 matches at 7 bases. Germline lookup yields CDR1 MNHEY and CDR2 SMNVEV (reference sequence). CDR3 length: 15 residues. Germline trimming cut 4 bases from V and 11 bases from J; bases unmatched to any gene: 11. The CDR3 DNA follows: TGTGCCAGCAGTTACACAGGGGCTATTGGGCCACCCCTCCACTTT. This codes for CASSYTGAIGPPLHF.

Many counts were recorded for this clone. The chain joins TRBV9 to TRBJ2-3; no clear D. The CDR3 covers 15 residues. Per germline, CDR1 SGDLS and CDR2 YYNGEE. V was trimmed by 0 bases and J by 1 base, leaving 9 bases between them. This chain's CDR3 is CASSVEGSGTDTQYF. The CDR3 nucleotides are TGTGCCAGCAGCGTAGAGGGATCTGGCACAGATACGCAGTATTTT.

There are many counts of this clone. CDR3 region: CASSVGQGGTNEQFF. CDR3 nucleotides: TGCGCCAGCAGCGTCGGACAGGGAGGAACCAATGAGCAGTTCTTC. The V gene is TRBV5-1, the J gene TRBJ2-1; 8 positions agree with TRBD1. With V trimmed by 4 bases and J by 6 bases, 9 bases remained unmatched. The CDR3 contains 15 residues. The V gene's germline CDR1 is SGHRS and CDR2 YFSETQ.

For the CDR3, the DNA is TGTGCCAGTAGTCTGACAGGGGATGGCTACACCTTC. Translation gives CASSLTGDGYTF. The gene calls are TRBV19 and TRBJ1-2; 8 nucleotides line up with TRBD1. Losses at the gene ends were 5 bases for V and 6 bases for J; bases not matched to a gene: 2. There are 12 residues in the CDR3. CDR1 is LNHDA and CDR2 is SQIVND in the germline V gene (reference sequence).

This clone was counted between two and nine times. A much larger clone is a single base away; this may be a read error. The gene calls are TRBV30 and TRBJ2-4; TRBD2 is a possible D gene (7 bases). The germline V gene encodes CDR1 GTSNPN and CDR2 SVGIG (reference sequence). This CDR3 contains 13 residues. V dropped 5 bases and J dropped 10 bases, with 18 bases sitting between them. The CDR3 sequence: CAWASLGGAIQYF. The CDR3 bases are TGTGCCTGGGCCTCCCTGGGGGGGGCGATTCAGTACTTC.